The 28 T cell receptor beta chains below all came from one sample that was sequenced in a study of T cell responses to AZD1222 COVID-19 vaccine. The method was immunoSEQ multiplex PCR; TCRdb's version includes in-frame clones alone and lacks a portion of them. The sample lists 160,000 or so clones, more than 90% occurring once. The input for sequencing was peripheral blood, taken on day 0 of AZD1222 vaccination. Receptors originate from an adult in good health.

J is TRBJ2-7 and V is TRBV28; 7 nucleotides align to TRBD1. This CDR3 contains 14 residues. Germline assignment: CDR1 MDHEN and CDR2 SYDVKM. V was pared by 5 bases and J by 2 bases, with 6 bases of the junction left unmatched. The CDR3 loop reads CASSGTQGPYEQYF. The CDR3 coding sequence is TGTGCCAGCAGTGGGACACAGGGGCCCTACGAGCAGTACTTC.

The chain carries TRBV3-1 (or the pseudogene TRBV3-2) and TRBJ1-1, with D uncertain. The CDR3 has 14 amino acids. The germline CDR1 and CDR2 sequences are LGHDT and YNNKEL (reference sequence). V shed 4 bases and J shed 0 bases, with 9 bases lying between them. CDR3 coding DNA: TGTGCCAGCAGCCGCGGAGGACTGAACACTGAAGCTTTCTTT. Encoded protein: CASSRGGLNTEAFF.

The chain recombines TRBV4-1 with TRBJ2-3; 9 bases align to TRBD2. Germline CDR1 reads MGHRA; CDR2 reads YSYEKL. The V gene end was trimmed by 5 bases and the J gene end by 4 bases; junction bases not matched to a gene: 13. The CDR3 runs 17 residues. CDR3 sequence (DNA): TGCGCCAGCAGCTCACCCCTGGGACTAGCAGTAGCAGATACGCAGTATTTT. Residues: CASSSPLGLAVADTQYF.

The chain links TRBV10-3 to TRBJ1-1; D unresolved. Germline V CDR1 and CDR2: ENHRY, SYGVKD. CDR3 length: 17 residues. Trimming cost V 3 bases and J 1 base, with 18 bases left between them. In DNA form, the CDR3 reads TGTGCCATCAGTGATCTAGGGCGCTCTTCAACGAACACTGAAGCTTTCTTT. It specifies CAISDLGRSSTNTEAFF.

This chain joins TRBV10-2 and TRBJ1-4; no clear D. The CDR3 totals 12 residues. V was cut by 6 bases and J by 11 bases, with 13 bases left in between. Germline assignment: CDR1 WSHSY and CDR2 SAAADI. This chain's CDR3 is CASRAGRGKLFF. The CDR3 coding sequence is TGCGCCAGCAGGGCGGGCCGCGGGAAACTGTTTTTT.

The chain links TRBV2 to TRBJ2-7; D remains ambiguous. The germline gives CDR1 SNHLY, CDR2 FYNNEI. V was trimmed by 2 bases and J by 3 bases, leaving 11 bases between them. The length of the CDR3 is 14 residues. This chain's CDR3 is CASSESARSYEQYF. CDR3 bases: TGTGCCAGCAGTGAATCTGCGCGGAGCTACGAGCAGTACTTC.

The chain has TRBV30 and TRBJ2-5; 11 bases are shared with TRBD2. CDR1 and CDR2 (germline): GTSNPN, SVGIG (reference sequence). The CDR3 contains 12 residues. V dropped 8 bases and J dropped 7; count of bases not matched to a gene: 6. The CDR3: CAEALAGGTQYF. DNA for the CDR3: TGTGCCGAAGCCCTAGCGGGAGGGACCCAGTACTTC.

This chain uses TRBV27 with TRBJ2-3; TRBD1 matches at 7 bases. The germline V gene has CDR1 MNHEY and CDR2 SMNVEV (reference sequence). V dropped 6 bases and J dropped 3; count of bases not matched to a gene: 12. This CDR3 comprises 16 residues. DNA of the CDR3: TGTGCCAGCAGCGTGACAGGGCCCCTTCGTACAGATACGCAGTATTTT. It encodes CASSVTGPLRTDTQYF.

This clone was observed once. V and J are TRBV10-1 and TRBJ1-1; D gene uncertain. V lost 6 bases and J lost 1, with 6 bases in between. The CDR3 totals 12 residues. Germline values: CDR1 WNHNN, CDR2 SYGVQD (reference sequence). CDR3 sequence (DNA): TGCGCCAGCAGCCCAGGGAACACTGAAGCTTTCTTT. Protein product: CASSPGNTEAFF.

CDR3 sequence: CASSEYGSYNEQFF. CDR3 DNA: TGTGCCAGCAGTGAATATGGGTCCTACAATGAGCAGTTCTTC. V gene TRBV6-1 combines with J gene TRBJ2-1, with unresolved D. The CDR3 contains 14 residues. V gave up 2 bases and J gave up 1 base, with 6 bases separating them. CDR1 and CDR2 from the germline V gene are MNHNS and SASEGT.

The chain links TRBV19 to TRBJ1-1; no reliable D call. CDR1 and CDR2 (germline): LNHDA, SQIVND (reference sequence). Trimming shortened V by 3 bases and J by 1 base, and 3 bases separated the two germline ends. The CDR3 loop spans 12 amino acids. The CDR3 nucleotides read TGTGCCAGTAGTATTTCGAACACTGAAGCTTTCTTT. Encoded protein: CASSISNTEAFF.

Only one count was recorded for this clone. The chain combines TRBV7-9 with TRBJ1-1; D remains unclear. Germline V gene lookup returns CDR1 SEHNR and CDR2 FQNEAQ (reference sequence). The CDR3 contains 13 residues. Trimming stripped 0 bases from V and 11 bases from J, with 13 bases between. CDR3 nucleotides: TGTGCCAGCAGCTTAGCCGGGGTATTCAAGGCTTTCTTT. Translating gives CASSLAGVFKAFF.

Worth noting for this clone: The same CDR3 can be traced to other DNA sequences in this sample. This rearrangement joins TRBV6-5 to TRBJ2-7; 11 bases align to TRBD1. Germline V CDR1 and CDR2: MNHEY, SVGAGI. J lost 4 bases, V lost 3 bases, and 2 bases had no gene match. The CDR3 sequence is 14 residues long. The CDR3 region is CASSYGTGGYEQYF. CDR3 nucleotides: TGTGCCAGCAGTTATGGGACAGGGGGTTACGAGCAGTACTTC.

The chain links TRBV5-1 to TRBJ2-7; the D gene is possibly TRBD2 (6 bases). Looked up from germline, CDR1 is SGHRS and CDR2 is YFSETQ. Trimming removed 2 bases at V and 3 bases at J, with 15 bases between. The CDR3 is 15 residues long. CDR3 nucleotide sequence: TGCGCCAGCAGCTTAAGCAGCGGGTTATACTACGAGCAGTACTTC. Encoded protein: CASSLSSGLYYEQYF.

This sequence joins TRBV6-6 and TRBJ2-1, with 7 bases aligning to TRBD1. The CDR3 runs to 13 residues. J gave up 8 bases and V 8 bases, and 9 bases lay outside the gene matches. The germline CDR1 and CDR2 sequences are MNHNY and SVGAGI (reference sequence). In DNA form, the CDR3 reads TGTGCCAGCGCTTATCCCGACAGGGATGAGCAGTTCTTC. This codes for CASAYPDRDEQFF.

CDR3 protein: CASSESGEQPQHF. The CDR3 region has the DNA TGCGCCAGCAGTGAGTCGGGAGAACAGCCCCAGCATTTT. The V and J genes are TRBV10-1 and TRBJ1-5; no reliable D call. The germline V gene has CDR1 WNHNN and CDR2 SYGVQD (reference sequence). V lost 0 bases and J lost 7, with 7 bases in between. The CDR3 sequence is 13 residues long.

V usage is TRBV6-5 and J usage is TRBJ2-7; D not certain. CDR1 is MNHEY and CDR2 is SVGAGI in the germline V gene. The CDR3 length is 16 residues. Trimming stripped 0 bases from V and 3 bases from J, with 15 bases between. CDR3 in amino acids: CASSYSSLLGIYEQYF. The CDR3, as DNA: TGTGCCAGCAGTTACTCGAGTTTGCTGGGGATCTACGAGCAGTACTTC.

The chain recombines TRBV7-7 with TRBJ2-1; 10 nucleotides align to TRBD2. The V gene's germline CDR1 is SSHAT and CDR2 FNYEAQ (reference sequence). This CDR3 region has 15 residues. Germline trimming cut 8 bases from V and 7 bases from J; bases unmatched to any gene: 11. CDR3 region: CASSPRLAGVNEQFF. The CDR3 DNA follows: TGTGCCAGCTCGCCTAGGCTAGCGGGAGTAAATGAGCAGTTCTTC.

A single count supports this clone. The genes are TRBV5-1 and TRBJ2-5; D is unresolved. With 3 bases removed from V and 3 bases from J, the gap between germline ends came to 3 bases. The length of the CDR3 is 11 residues. CDR1 and CDR2 (germline): SGHRS, YFSETQ. The CDR3 DNA sequence: TGCGCCAGCAGCTGGAAAGAGACCCAGTACTTC. Translating it yields CASSWKETQYF.

The chain recombines TRBV6-4 with TRBJ1-5; possible D gene TRBD1, 6 bases. The CDR3 runs 17 residues. The V gene lost 2 bases and the J gene lost 0 bases, with 14 bases spanning the gap. Germline V gives CDR1 MRHNA, CDR2 SNTAGT. Here the CDR3 reads CASSDPQGQYSNQPQHF. In nucleotides, the CDR3 is TGTGCCAGCAGTGACCCCCAAGGACAGTATAGCAATCAGCCCCAGCATTTT.

CDR3 sequence reads: CASSLAPGTGLDYTF. The CDR3 coding sequence is TGTGCCAGCAGCTTAGCTCCCGGGACAGGCTTAGACTACACCTTC. V gene TRBV7-6 combines with J gene TRBJ1-2, with 8 bases matching TRBD1. V lost 0 bases to trimming and J lost 10 bases; unmatched junction nucleotides: 10. The CDR3 is 15 amino acids. In germline, CDR1 is SGHVS, CDR2 FNYEAQ.

The J gene is TRBJ2-2, the V gene TRBV4-1; perhaps TRBD2 as D (6 bases). Between the trimmed V and J ends, which lost 0 bases and 4 bases, there was a span of 12 bases. This CDR3 is built from 16 residues. Germline CDR1 is MGHRA and CDR2 is YSYEKL. The CDR3 DNA reads TGCGCCAGCAGCCAAGATGCGCTAGCGAGCACCGGGGAGCTGTTTTTT. Translation gives CASSQDALASTGELFF.

This chain links TRBV7-9 with TRBJ2-5, with 7 bases aligning to TRBD1. Germline CDR1 is SEHNR and CDR2 is FQNEAQ (reference sequence). Losses at the gene ends were 3 bases for V and 2 bases for J; bases not matched to a gene: 6. The CDR3 has 15 amino acids. Here the CDR3 DNA reads TGTGCCAGCAGCTTGGCCCAGGGGGTACAAGAGACCCAGTACTTC. Translation gives CASSLAQGVQETQYF.

This sequence joins TRBV10-1 and TRBJ2-5; a weak D match, TRBD2 (5 bases). V lost 5 bases and J 2 bases, leaving 15 bases between the germline ends. Germline CDR1 and CDR2: WNHNN and SYGVQD (reference sequence). This CDR3 spans 15 amino acids. The CDR3 sequence is CASSYLPGSQETQYF. The CDR3 DNA reads as TGCGCCAGCAGTTACTTACCGGGGTCACAAGAGACCCAGTACTTC.

V and J are TRBV30 and TRBJ1-1, with 10 bases matching TRBD1. V trimming: 5 bases; J trimming: 0 bases; junction bases outside the gene matches: 6. The germline gives CDR1 GTSNPN, CDR2 SVGIG (reference sequence). This CDR3 region has 15 residues. DNA of the CDR3: TGTGCCTGGTGCGGACAGGGGGTGATGAACACTGAAGCTTTCTTT. It is translated as CAWCGQGVMNTEAFF.

The rearrangement joins TRBV27 to TRBJ2-7, with D perhaps given as TRBD1 or TRBD2 (7 bases each). CDR1 and CDR2 from the germline V gene are MNHEY and SMNVEV (reference sequence). The CDR3 length is 13 residues. The V gene lost 2 bases and the J gene lost 6 bases, with 11 bases spanning the gap. CDR3 region: CASSLQGGTEQYF. The DNA for the CDR3 is TGTGCCAGCAGTTTACAGGGGGGGACCGAGCAGTACTTC.

The chain links TRBV27 to TRBJ1-5; 8 bases fit TRBD1. Germline CDR1 and CDR2: MNHEY and SMNVEV (reference sequence). There are 15 residues in the CDR3. Trimming at V came to 3 bases and at J to 5 bases, leaving 6 bases not matched to a gene. In DNA form, the CDR3 reads TGTGCCAGCAGTTTGAACAGGGGGATCGATCAGCCCCAGCATTTT. Protein sequence: CASSLNRGIDQPQHF.

The chain carries TRBV30 and TRBJ2-2; TRBD2 is a possible D gene (5 bases). The CDR3 runs 13 residues. Trimming shortened V by 4 bases and J by 7 bases, and 13 bases separated the two germline ends. Germline CDR1 and CDR2: GTSNPN and SVGIG (reference sequence). Here the CDR3 DNA reads TGTGCCTGGATGATGGGCGGAGGCGGGGAGCTGTTTTTT. Translation gives CAWMMGGGGELFF.